This TCR beta chain was found in a study of blood T cell repertoires in COVID-19. Across the whole study: Sources were T cells, B-cell-depleted T cells, or PBMCs; the material itself was cDNA or gDNA.

Germline CDR1 is MGHRA and CDR2 is YSYEKL. This CDR3 spans 19 amino acids. V lost 0 bases and J lost 7, with 25 bases in between. Cohort 3 recovered donors had two negative PCRs, clearance, or symptom resolution. Repertoires were generated with immunoSEQ multiplex PCR, while TCRdb's copy carries only in-frame clones and drops some. The data hold 180,000 or so clones, with around four fifths observed a single time. The V and J genes are TRBV4-1 and TRBJ2-1, with D possibly being TRBD2 (7 bases). Sequencing used PBMCs or T cells enriched from blood (not recorded which). This receptor was identified in a woman between 55 and 75 years old who had recovered from COVID-19. DNA of the CDR3: TGCGCCAGCAGCCAAGATCGAGGTCTAGCGGAAACTCAGGGGAATGAGCAGTTCTTC. This gives the protein CASSQDRGLAETQGNEQFF.